This T cell receptor beta chain was documented in a study of regulatory T cells in long-lasting Graves disease. Time point denoted: newly diagnosed GD, antithyroid drugs for less than 3 months. From RNA extracted from PBMCs, the TCR library was made. This CDR3 region has 16 residues. Trimming removed 4 bases at V and 6 bases at J, with 20 bases between. CDR1 is SGDLS and CDR2 is YYNGEE in the germline V gene. According to the study, TCR beta libraries were built with iRepertoire HTBI primers and CDR3-region Arm-PCR. The authors' processing: Across all samples, about 62 TRBV segments and around 13 TRBJ segments were identified. TCRdb fed the multiplex PCR reads into MiXCR, producing one record per CDR3 protein. These V and J calls rely on TCRdb rather than the paper's analysis. The sample carries about 350,000 distinct CDR3 sequences, around 15% recorded once. The data were also submitted as part of a second study, on T cells in Graves' hyperthyroidism and ophthalmopathy. This second study says: Graves' hyperthyroidism showing no ophthalmopathy progression within 18 months was considered stable. Participants, patients aged 18 to 65, had newly diagnosed hyperthyroidism with a duration under 2 months. Diagnoses used clinical symptoms, serum thyroxine and TRAb, thyroid ultrasound and orbital computed tomography.

The sequence was collected from a woman aged 18 to 35 with Graves disease. The chain recombines TRBV9 with TRBJ2-1; D is tentatively TRBD1 or TRBD2 (5 bases each). Sequences were derived from peripheral blood mononuclear cells (PBMCs), sampled at new diagnosis, from a patient treated with antithyroid drugs. The CDR3 here is CASSPVLWDPLNEQFF. The CDR3 DNA is TGTGCCAGCAGCCCAGTTTTGTGGGACCCCCTCAATGAGCAGTTCTTC.